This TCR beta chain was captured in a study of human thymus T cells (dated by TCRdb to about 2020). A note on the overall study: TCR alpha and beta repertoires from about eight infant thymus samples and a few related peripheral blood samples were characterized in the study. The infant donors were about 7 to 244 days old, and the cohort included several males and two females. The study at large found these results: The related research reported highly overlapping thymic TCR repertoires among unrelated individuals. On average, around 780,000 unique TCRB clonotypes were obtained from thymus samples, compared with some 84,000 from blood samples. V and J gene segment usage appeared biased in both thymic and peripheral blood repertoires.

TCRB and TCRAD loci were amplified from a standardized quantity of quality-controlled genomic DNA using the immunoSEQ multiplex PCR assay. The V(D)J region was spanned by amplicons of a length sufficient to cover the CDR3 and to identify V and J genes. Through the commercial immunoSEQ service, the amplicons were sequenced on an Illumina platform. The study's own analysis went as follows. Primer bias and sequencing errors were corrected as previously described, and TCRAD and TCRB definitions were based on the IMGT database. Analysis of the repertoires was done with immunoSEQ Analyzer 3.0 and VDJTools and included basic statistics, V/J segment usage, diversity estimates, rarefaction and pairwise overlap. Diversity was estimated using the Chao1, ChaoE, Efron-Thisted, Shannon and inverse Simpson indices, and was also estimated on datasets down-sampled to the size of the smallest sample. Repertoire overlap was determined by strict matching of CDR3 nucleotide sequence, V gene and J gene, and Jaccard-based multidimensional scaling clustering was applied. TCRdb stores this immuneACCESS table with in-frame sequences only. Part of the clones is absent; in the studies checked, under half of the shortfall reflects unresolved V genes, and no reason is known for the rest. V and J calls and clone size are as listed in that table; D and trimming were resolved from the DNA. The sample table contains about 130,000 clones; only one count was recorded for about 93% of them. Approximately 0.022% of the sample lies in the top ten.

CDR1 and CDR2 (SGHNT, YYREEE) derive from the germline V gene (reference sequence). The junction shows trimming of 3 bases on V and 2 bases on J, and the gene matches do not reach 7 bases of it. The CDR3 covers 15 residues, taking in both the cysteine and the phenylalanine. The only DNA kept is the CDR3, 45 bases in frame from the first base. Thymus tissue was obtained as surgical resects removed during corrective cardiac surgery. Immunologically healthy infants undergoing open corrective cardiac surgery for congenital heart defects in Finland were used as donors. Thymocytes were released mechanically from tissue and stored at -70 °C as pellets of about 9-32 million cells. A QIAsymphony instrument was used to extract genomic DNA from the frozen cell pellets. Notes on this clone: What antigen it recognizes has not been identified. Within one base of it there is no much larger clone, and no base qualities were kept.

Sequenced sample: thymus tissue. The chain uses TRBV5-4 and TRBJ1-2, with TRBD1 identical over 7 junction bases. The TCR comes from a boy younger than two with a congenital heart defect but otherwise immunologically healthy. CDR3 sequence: CASSSSTGTNYGYTF. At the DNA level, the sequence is TGTGCCAGCAGCTCTTCGACAGGGACGAACTATGGCTACACCTTC.